This TCR beta chain was recorded in a study of blood T cell repertoires in COVID-19. Profiled with immunoSEQ multiplex PCR; TCRdb holds only in-frame clones, not every one. The table lists approximately 230,000 clones, less than 90% of them singletons. The CDR3 loop spans 15 amino acids. Trimming cost V 10 bases and J 4 bases; bases outside gene matches: 13. Germline CDR1 MDHEN, CDR2 SYDVKM. The genes are TRBV28 and TRBJ1-5; 7 positions agree with TRBD1. This TCR was sampled from a man younger than 45 with active or convalescent COVID-19. Sequences were obtained from peripheral blood. The CDR3 here is CATKEGAGLNQPQHF. Here the CDR3 DNA reads TGTGCCACTAAAGAGGGGGCGGGGCTTAATCAGCCCCAGCATTTT.